The 10 T cell receptor beta chains in this list originate from one sample, sequenced in a study of technical replicates of blood from a handful of donors. Generated by immunoSEQ multiplex PCR, the TCRdb table keeps only in-frame clones and is missing some. The table records around 84,000 clones, about 97% of them present only once. The sequencing sample was made of T cells isolated from PBMCs. These receptors were taken from a human donor in good health.

This chain joins TRBV19 and TRBJ2-6, with TRBD1 matching over 8 bases. V was clipped by 10 bases and J by 0 bases; unmatched bases: 8. In germline, CDR1 is LNHDA, CDR2 SQIVND (reference sequence). The CDR3 length is 16 residues. The CDR3: CATWDRRLSGANVLTF. The DNA of the CDR3 is TGTGCCACCTGGGACAGGCGCCTCTCTGGGGCCAACGTCCTGACTTTC.

This chain connects TRBV5-1 to TRBJ1-1, with no clear D. V shed 2 bases and J shed 1 base, with 15 bases lying between them. Germline CDR1 and CDR2: SGHRS and YFSETQ. The CDR3 is made up of 16 amino acids. DNA for the CDR3: TGCGCCAGCAGCTTCGTCGGAGCGAGCTCGAACACTGAAGCTTTCTTT. It encodes CASSFVGASSNTEAFF. Drawing the rest from reference TRBV5-1 and TRBJ1-1, the complete variable domain is KAGVTQTPRYLIKTRGQQVTLSCSPISGHRSVSWYQQTPGQGLQFLFEYFSETQRNKGNFPGRFSGRQFSNSRSEMNVSTLELGDSALYLCASSFVGASSNTEAFFGQGTRLTVV.

This clone appeared once. The chain joins TRBV13 to TRBJ2-5; TRBD2 is a possible D gene (7 bases). Germline-derived CDR1 and CDR2 are PRHDT and FYEKMQ (reference sequence). The CDR3 consists of 16 residues. V shed 6 bases and J shed 5 bases, with 22 bases lying between them. CDR3 in DNA: TGTGCCAGCAGTCAGTATCGGGGGGCGCCCCGGGAGACCCAGTACTTC. Its translation is CASSQYRGAPRETQYF.

The V gene is TRBV18, the J gene TRBJ2-7; 9 positions match TRBD1. Trimming took 5 bases from V and 5 from J; bases not matched to a gene: 7. The CDR3 covers 14 residues. The germline gives CDR1 KGHSH, CDR2 LQKENI. As DNA, the CDR3 is TGTGCCAGCTCAACAAACAGGGGGCTCGACGAGCAGTACTTC. The encoded protein is CASSTNRGLDEQYF.

V usage is TRBV6-1 and J usage is TRBJ2-7, with D perhaps TRBD1 (5 bases). CDR1 is MNHNS, CDR2 SASEGT, per germline. Between the trimmed V and J ends, which lost 2 bases and 2 bases, there was a span of 16 bases. This CDR3 has 16 amino acids. The CDR3 DNA reads TGTGCCAGCAGTGAATTACACACAGGACCAACCTACGAGCAGTACTTC. This sequence encodes CASSELHTGPTYEQYF.

V gene TRBV4-1 combines with J gene TRBJ2-1; a weak D match, TRBD2 (5 bases). The CDR3 is made up of 16 amino acids. CDR1 MGHRA and CDR2 YSYEKL come from the germline V gene. Trimming took off 0 bases at V and 0 bases at J, with 9 bases between the two ends. The CDR3 is CASSQESSVSYNEQFF. The CDR3 nucleotides read TGCGCCAGCAGCCAAGAGAGTAGCGTCTCCTACAATGAGCAGTTCTTC.

The rearrangement uses TRBV19 and TRBJ2-1; no firm D call. CDR3 length equals 12 residues. Germline V gene lookup returns CDR1 LNHDA and CDR2 SQIVND (reference sequence). V shed 4 bases and J shed 6 bases, with 7 bases lying between them. CDR3 residues: CASSTQSNEQFF. Written as DNA, the CDR3 is TGTGCCAGTAGTACCCAGTCCAATGAGCAGTTCTTC.

In nucleotides, the CDR3 is TGTGCCAGCAGTTACTCCAGGGGTGCAGCTTCCACTGAAGCTTTCTTT. It translates to CASSYSRGAASTEAFF. This chain connects TRBV6-5 to TRBJ1-1; possible D gene TRBD1, 6 bases. The V gene lost 0 bases and the J gene lost 4 bases, with 15 bases spanning the gap. The germline gives CDR1 MNHEY, CDR2 SVGAGI. This CDR3 spans 16 amino acids.

This sequence joins TRBV28 and TRBJ1-1; D unclear. The CDR3 has 14 residues. The V end was cut by 5 bases, the J end by 4 bases, with 14 bases between. Germline V gene lookup returns CDR1 MDHEN and CDR2 SYDVKM. CDR3 region: CASSNRLFGTEAFF. CDR3 nucleotides: TGTGCCAGCAGTAACCGTCTTTTCGGCACTGAAGCTTTCTTT.

V is TRBV6-6 and J is TRBJ2-7; TRBD2 matches 8 bases. Germline CDR1 reads MNHNY; CDR2 reads SVGAGI (reference sequence). The CDR3 loop spans 14 amino acids. V lost 4 bases to trimming and J lost 3 bases; unmatched junction nucleotides: 5. The CDR3 is CASSSLAVGYEQYF. As DNA, the CDR3 is TGTGCCAGCAGTTCACTAGCGGTTGGCTACGAGCAGTACTTC.